This entry lists 25 T cell receptor beta chains sequenced from one sample in a study of response to subunit inactivated influenza vaccine. From the RT-PCR reads, TCRdb called clonotypes with MiXCR, one entry per CDR3 protein. The table shows about 700,000 distinct CDR3 sequences, with over 11% occurring only once. Here the sequenced sample was PBMCs from blood, taken around 15 days before vaccination. The source of these receptors is a man aged 50 or older who received an inactivated influenza vaccine.

This clonotype was seen many times. V and J are TRBV3-1 and TRBJ2-5; tentatively, D is TRBD1 (6 bases). Germline CDR1 reads LGHDT; CDR2 reads YNNKEL (reference sequence). This CDR3 comprises 15 residues. The germline V and J ends were trimmed by 5 bases and 5 bases, with 18 bases remaining between them. CDR3 bases: TGTGCCAGCAGCGATACACCCGGGACATCCGAGACCCAGTACTTC. Protein product: CASSDTPGTSETQYF.

The chain has TRBV7-9 and TRBJ2-7, with 12 bases matching TRBD2. Trimming cost V 0 bases and J 5 bases; bases outside gene matches: 5. Germline V lookup: CDR1 SEHNR, CDR2 FQNEAQ (reference sequence). The CDR3 has 16 amino acids. CDR3 sequence (DNA): TGTGCCAGCAGCTTAGCCGTACTAGCGGGAGGCCACGAGCAGTACTTC. Translation: CASSLAVLAGGHEQYF.

This clonotype has just a few counts. This rearrangement joins TRBV7-2 to TRBJ2-3; 7 bases align to TRBD2. Germline values: CDR1 SGHTA, CDR2 FQGNSA. This CDR3 contains 16 residues. Trimming took 5 bases from V and 0 from J; bases not matched to a gene: 8. The CDR3 protein is CASSPLAGISTDTQYF. As DNA, the CDR3 is TGTGCCAGCAGCCCGTTAGCGGGTATTAGCACAGATACGCAGTATTTT.

The chain combines TRBV30 with TRBJ1-2; D gene ambiguous. The CDR3 is 14 amino acids. From germline, CDR1 is GTSNPN and CDR2 SVGIG (reference sequence). V was trimmed by 4 bases and J by 0 bases, leaving 12 bases between them. This CDR3 reads CAWNTQLPNYGYTF. CDR3 in DNA: TGTGCCTGGAACACCCAGCTACCTAACTATGGCTACACCTTC.

CDR3 loop: CATRPRWTGLSPLHF. CDR3 in DNA: TGTGCCACCAGGCCTCGTTGGACAGGGTTATCACCCCTCCACTTT. The J gene is TRBJ1-6, the V gene TRBV6-2 or TRBV6-3; TRBD1 aligns across 8 bases. V lost 10 bases to trimming and J lost 10 bases; unmatched junction nucleotides: 15. Germline V CDR1 and CDR2: MNHEY, SVGEGT. The CDR3 length is 15 residues.

J is TRBJ2-3 and V is TRBV7-9; 10 bases align to TRBD2. V shed 3 bases and J 3 bases; nucleotides not matched to a gene: 6. The germline gives CDR1 SEHNR, CDR2 FQNEAQ (reference sequence). The CDR3 has 16 residues. In nucleotides, the CDR3 is TGTGCCAGCAGCTTTCCTAGCGGGGGTGTTACAGATACGCAGTATTTT. It yields the protein CASSFPSGGVTDTQYF.

The V call is TRBV2, the J call TRBJ1-6; D gene unclear. CDR1 is SNHLY, CDR2 FYNNEI, per germline. The V end lost 5 bases, the J end lost 4 bases, and 6 bases lay between the germline ends. The CDR3 extends over 13 amino acids. The CDR3, as DNA: TGTGCCAGCAGTACCGATTATAATTCACCCCTCCACTTT. This codes for CASSTDYNSPLHF.

This clonotype was found many times. The chain employs TRBV20-1 and TRBJ2-7, with unresolved D. V was trimmed by 6 bases and J by 0 bases, leaving 12 bases between them. This CDR3 has 13 amino acids. CDR1 and CDR2 from the germline V gene are DFQATT and SNEGSKA (reference sequence). The DNA for the CDR3 is TGCAGTGCCCCCGGACGCAACTCCTACGAGCAGTACTTC. Its translation: CSAPGRNSYEQYF.

This clonotype occurred many times. The J gene is TRBJ2-1, the V gene TRBV25-1, with D uncertain. This CDR3 is built from 16 residues. Germline CDR1 and CDR2: MGHDK and SYGVNS. The V end lost 3 bases, the J end lost 0 bases, and 12 bases lay between the germline ends. The CDR3 DNA reads TGTGCCAGCAGTGACACATGGTTGAGCTCCTACAATGAGCAGTTCTTC. This sequence encodes CASSDTWLSSYNEQFF.

In its sample, this clonotype was seen a few times. The rearrangement uses TRBV12-3 or TRBV12-4 and TRBJ2-5, with TRBD2 identical over 7 bases. After removal of 1 base from V and 7 bases from J, the junction contained 6 bases not matched to a gene. This CDR3 is built from 14 residues. In DNA, the CDR3 is TGTGCCAGCAGTTTAGTTGCGGGGGATGGGACCCAGTACTTC. It yields the protein CASSLVAGDGTQYF.

The gene calls are TRBV5-1 and TRBJ2-5, with D hard to call. CDR3 length: 14 amino acids. Trimming removed 4 bases from V and 0 bases from J, with 10 bases in between. The germline V gene has CDR1 SGHRS and CDR2 YFSETQ. The CDR3 DNA sequence: TGCGCCAGCAGCAAAGACTCCCACCAAGAGACCCAGTACTTC. Translated, it gives CASSKDSHQETQYF.

The chain employs TRBV2 and TRBJ2-7; a weak D match, TRBD1 (5 bases). Trimming took 3 bases from V and 4 from J, leaving 10 bases between them. The CDR3 consists of 13 residues. Germline V gene sequence: CDR1 SNHLY, CDR2 FYNNEI. The CDR3 spells CASSEAGKYEQYF. In nucleotides, the CDR3 is TGTGCCAGCAGTGAGGCAGGGAAATACGAGCAGTACTTC.

The gene calls are TRBV20-1 and TRBJ2-3, with D possibly called TRBD1 or TRBD2 (5 bases each). The ends were cut back, 3 bases at V and 4 bases at J, with 14 bases in the middle. The V gene's germline CDR1 is DFQATT and CDR2 SNEGSKA (reference sequence). The CDR3 runs to 14 residues. For the CDR3, the DNA is TGCAGTGCTAGCGGAAGGGGAGATGCAGATACGCAGTATTTT. This translates into CSASGRGDADTQYF.

This chain uses TRBV3-1 with TRBJ2-1; D not resolved. The CDR3 is made up of 18 amino acids. The germline V gene encodes CDR1 LGHDT and CDR2 YNNKEL (reference sequence). V shed 0 bases and J shed 0 bases, with 15 bases lying between them. The CDR3 loop is CASSQEYSGRSSYNEQFF. CDR3 DNA sequence: TGTGCCAGCAGCCAAGAATATTCGGGCCGAAGCTCCTACAATGAGCAGTTCTTC.

This clonotype has more than one count but fewer than ten. The V and J genes are TRBV3-1 and TRBJ2-1, with 7 bases aligning to TRBD2. The length of the CDR3 is 17 residues. V lost 3 bases, J lost 5 bases, and 13 bases stayed unmatched. The germline gives CDR1 LGHDT, CDR2 YNNKEL (reference sequence). As DNA, the CDR3 is TGTGCCAGCAGCCAGTACGGGGGAAGGGGAGGGAACAATGAGCAGTTCTTC. It translates to CASSQYGGRGGNNEQFF.

A few counts support this clonotype. The V gene is TRBV9, the J gene TRBJ2-7; 9 nucleotides line up with TRBD1. There are 14 residues in the CDR3. The V segment lost 4 bases and the J segment 4 bases; nucleotides outside the gene matches: 6. Looked up from germline, CDR1 is SGDLS and CDR2 is YYNGEE. The DNA for the CDR3 is TGTGCCAGCAGCCCACAGGGGGCACGGTACGAGCAGTACTTC. Amino acids: CASSPQGARYEQYF.

The chain links TRBV7-9 to TRBJ2-7; tentatively, D is TRBD2 (5 bases). CDR3 size: 12 residues. Germline V gene lookup returns CDR1 SEHNR and CDR2 FQNEAQ (reference sequence). V lost 2 bases and J 6 bases, leaving 8 bases between the germline ends. This chain's CDR3 is CASSLNGVEQYF. The CDR3 DNA sequence: TGTGCCAGCAGCTTAAACGGGGTCGAGCAGTACTTC. The full variable domain, in which reference TRBV7-9 and TRBJ2-7 provide the parts outside the CDR3, is DTGVSQNPRHKITKRGQNVTFRCDPISEHNRLYWYRQTLGQGPEFLTYFQNEAQLEKSRLLSDRFSAERPKGSFSTLEIQRTEQGDSAMYLCASSLNGVEQYFGPGTRLTVT.

V is TRBV12-3 or TRBV12-4 and J is TRBJ2-6, with D tentatively TRBD1 or TRBD2 (5 bases each). V lost 7 bases and J lost 4, with 20 bases in between. The CDR3 covers 17 residues. CDR3 bases: TGTGCCAGCACCCCAGGGACGCAGGGAGTCGGGGCCAACGTCCTGACTTTC. Protein: CASTPGTQGVGANVLTF.

The chain employs TRBV7-1 and TRBJ2-6; a possible D gene is TRBD1 (5 bases). TRBV7-1 is designated an ORF whose function remains uncertain. The CDR3 totals 21 residues. V lost 3 bases and J lost 4, with 28 bases in between. DNA for the CDR3: TGTGCCAGCAGCTCCCTTAGGGGTACAGAAAACCTTCTCTGGGGGGCCAACGTCCTGACTTTC. It encodes CASSSLRGTENLLWGANVLTF.

This clonotype was seen a few times. V gene TRBV7-2 combines with J gene TRBJ1-6; no firm D call. V lost 1 base to trimming and J lost 6 bases, with 4 bases between them. Germline lookup yields CDR1 SGHTA and CDR2 FQGNSA. The CDR3 has 13 amino acids. Here the CDR3 DNA reads TGTGCCAGCAGCTTAGGTTTTAATTCACCCCTCCACTTT. Protein: CASSLGFNSPLHF.

The rearrangement joins TRBV20-1 to TRBJ2-5; D gene unclear. CDR1 is DFQATT, CDR2 SNEGSKA, per germline (reference sequence). CDR3 length: 13 amino acids. Trimming stripped 0 bases from V and 4 bases from J, with 9 bases between. The CDR3 here is CSARDPQTETQYF. In DNA form, the CDR3 reads TGCAGTGCTAGAGATCCACAGACAGAGACCCAGTACTTC.

This clonotype came up a few times. The genes are TRBV29-1 and TRBJ2-2; weak D call: TRBD1 (6 bases). From germline, CDR1 is SQVTM and CDR2 ANQGSEA. The CDR3 sequence is 12 residues long. V gave up 4 bases and J gave up 5 bases, with 8 bases separating them. CDR3 residues: CSVVQGTGELFF. CDR3 in DNA: TGCAGCGTTGTACAGGGTACCGGGGAGCTGTTTTTT.

This clonotype was detected ten times or more. The V call is TRBV20-1, the J call TRBJ2-1; D call uncertain. This CDR3 comprises 11 residues. CDR1 and CDR2 (germline): DFQATT, SNEGSKA (reference sequence). Trimming shortened V by 5 bases and J by 2 bases, and 4 bases separated the two germline ends. The CDR3 region is CSAETYNEQFF. In nucleotides, the CDR3 is TGCAGTGCTGAGACCTACAATGAGCAGTTCTTC.

This clonotype was counted between two and nine times. This chain links TRBV9 with TRBJ2-1; D is unresolved. CDR1 and CDR2 (germline): SGDLS, YYNGEE. Trimming took 8 bases from V and 7 from J, leaving 10 bases between them. The CDR3 is 11 residues long. The CDR3 DNA is TGTGCCAGTGGTAAAGGGAATGAGCAGTTCTTC. Protein product: CASGKGNEQFF. The full variable domain, rest sourced from reference TRBV9 and TRBJ2-1, is DSGVTQTPKHLITATGQRVTLRCSPRSGDLSVYWYQQSLDQGLQFLIQYYNGEERAKGNILERFSAQQFPDLHSELNLSSLELGDSALYFCASGKGNEQFFGPGTRLTVL.

This chain uses TRBV2 with TRBJ2-1; maybe TRBD2 (5 bases). The CDR3 is made up of 17 amino acids. V dropped 6 bases and J dropped 0 bases, with 18 bases sitting between them. Germline CDR1 is SNHLY and CDR2 is FYNNEI. For the CDR3, the DNA is TGTGCCAGCAGGACGGGGTTGATTCAAAGCTCCTACAATGAGCAGTTCTTC. Translated: CASRTGLIQSSYNEQFF.